This TCR beta chain stems from a study of OX40 agonist ivuxolimab in advanced cancers. Study as a whole: The mean age was around 56 years, ranging from about 23 to 79, with around four fifths of participants male. Whole-study findings and limits: Within 6 weeks, CD4+ and CD8+ blood T cells expanded clonally at 0.1 to 3.0 mg/kg. Low normalized clonal expansion also occurred in some nonresponding patients.

Repertoires were generated with immunoSEQ multiplex PCR, while TCRdb's copy carries only in-frame clones and drops some. The sample records 75,000 to 80,000 clones, around 82% being singletons. V was clipped by 1 base and J by 6 bases, with 12 bases between them. Germline assignment: CDR1 GTSNPN and CDR2 SVGIG (reference sequence). The CDR3 is 14 amino acids. This clone was seen a few times. The antigen remains unidentified. Sequenced material: CD4+ or CD8+ T cells sorted from blood, taken in a trial of the OX40 agonist ivuxolimab. This receptor was taken from an adult with an advanced solid tumor such as melanoma, head and neck, liver or kidney cancer. This rearrangement joins TRBV30 to TRBJ2-2; D uncertain. The CDR3 DNA is TGTGCCTGGAGTGGCAGATCGAGGTCCGGGGAGCTGTTTTTT. It yields the protein CAWSGRSRSGELFF.